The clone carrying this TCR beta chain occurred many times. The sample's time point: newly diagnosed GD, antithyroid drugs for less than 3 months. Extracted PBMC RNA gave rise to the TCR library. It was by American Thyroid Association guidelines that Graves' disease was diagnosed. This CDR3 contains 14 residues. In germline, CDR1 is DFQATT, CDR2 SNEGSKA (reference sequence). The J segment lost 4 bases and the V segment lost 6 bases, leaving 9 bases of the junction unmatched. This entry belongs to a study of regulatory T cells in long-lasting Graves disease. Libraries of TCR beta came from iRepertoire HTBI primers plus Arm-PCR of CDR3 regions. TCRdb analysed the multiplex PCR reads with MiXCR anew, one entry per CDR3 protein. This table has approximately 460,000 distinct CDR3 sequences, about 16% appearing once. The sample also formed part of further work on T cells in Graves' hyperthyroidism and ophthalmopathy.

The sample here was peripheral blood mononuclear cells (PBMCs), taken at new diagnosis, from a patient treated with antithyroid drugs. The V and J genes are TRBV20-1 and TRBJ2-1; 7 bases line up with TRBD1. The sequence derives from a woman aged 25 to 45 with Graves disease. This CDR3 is CSAQDREVYNEQFF. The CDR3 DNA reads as TGCAGTGCCCAAGACAGGGAAGTGTACAATGAGCAGTTCTTC.